This T cell receptor (beta chain) comes out of a study of CD4 T cells in relation to SARS-CoV-2 and coronaviruses. Study information: PBMCs were cultured with antigen for about eleven days before TCR beta sequencing. The restricting HLA molecule for shared crossreactive spike epitopes was mapped. General study findings and limits: Pre-pandemic and post-infection samples never came from the same donor.

Turning to this clone: Its antigen is undetermined.

CD4+ T cells from unexposed donors were obtained before the COVID-19 pandemic (2011-2018). The cells were cultured for about ten days before CD4+ T cells were isolated. Some clones are missing from TCRdb's copy, which holds only in-frame ones; the method was immunoSEQ multiplex PCR. In the table there are more than 15,000 clones, roughly four fifths of which are singletons. Germline CDR1 is LNHDA and CDR2 is SQIVND (reference sequence). V gave up 10 bases and J gave up 2 bases, with 9 bases separating them. The CDR3 sequence is 12 residues long. This sequence was found in a human donor in good health. This rearrangement joins TRBV19 to TRBJ2-4; D gene ambiguous. The sequenced material came from CD4+ T cells from PBMCs, cultured in vitro. CDR3 loop: CATTPPKNIQYF. CDR3 in DNA: TGTGCCACCACCCCGCCCAAAAACATTCAGTACTTC. Filled out from reference TRBV19 and TRBJ2-4, the complete variable domain reads DGGITQSPKYLFRKEGQNVTLSCEQNLNHDAMYWYRQDPGQGLRLIYYSQIVNDFQKGDIAEGYSVSREKKESFPLTVTSAQKNPTAFYLCATTPPKNIQYFGAGTRLSVL.